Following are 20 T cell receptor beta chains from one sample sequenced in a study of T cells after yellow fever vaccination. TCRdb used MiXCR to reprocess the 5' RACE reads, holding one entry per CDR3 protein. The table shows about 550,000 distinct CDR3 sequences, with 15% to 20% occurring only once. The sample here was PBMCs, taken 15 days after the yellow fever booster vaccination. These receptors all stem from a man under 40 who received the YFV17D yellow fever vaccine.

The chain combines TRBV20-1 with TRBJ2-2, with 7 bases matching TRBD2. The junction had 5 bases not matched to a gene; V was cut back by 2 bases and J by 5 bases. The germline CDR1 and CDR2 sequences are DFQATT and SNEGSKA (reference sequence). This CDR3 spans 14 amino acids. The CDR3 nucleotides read TGCAGTGCTAGAAAGGCGGGGGTTACCGGGGAGCTGTTTTTT. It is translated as CSARKAGVTGELFF.

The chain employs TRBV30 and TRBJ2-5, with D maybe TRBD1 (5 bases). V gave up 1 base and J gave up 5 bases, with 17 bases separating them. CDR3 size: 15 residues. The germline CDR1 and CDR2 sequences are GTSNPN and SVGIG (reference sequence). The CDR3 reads CAWSDLLQGLETQYF. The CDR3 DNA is TGTGCCTGGAGTGACCTTCTTCAGGGATTGGAGACCCAGTACTTC.

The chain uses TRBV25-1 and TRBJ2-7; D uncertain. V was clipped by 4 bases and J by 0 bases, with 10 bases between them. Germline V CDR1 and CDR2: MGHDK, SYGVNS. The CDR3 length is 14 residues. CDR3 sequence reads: CASSVRQSSYEQYF. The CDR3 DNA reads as TGTGCCAGCAGTGTGAGGCAGAGCTCCTACGAGCAGTACTTC.

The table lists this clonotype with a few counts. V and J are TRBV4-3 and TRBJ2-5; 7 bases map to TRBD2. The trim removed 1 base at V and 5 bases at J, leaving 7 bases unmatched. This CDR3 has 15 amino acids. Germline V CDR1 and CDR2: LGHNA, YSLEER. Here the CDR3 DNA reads TGCGCCAGCAGCCAAGTTCCGCGGGAGTTCGAGACCCAGTACTTC. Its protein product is CASSQVPREFETQYF.

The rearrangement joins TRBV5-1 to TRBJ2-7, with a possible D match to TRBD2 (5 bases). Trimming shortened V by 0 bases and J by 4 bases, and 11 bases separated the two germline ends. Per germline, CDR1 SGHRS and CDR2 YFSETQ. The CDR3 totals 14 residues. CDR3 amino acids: CASSLAGEPYEQYF. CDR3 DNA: TGCGCCAGCAGCTTGGCCGGGGAACCGTACGAGCAGTACTTC.

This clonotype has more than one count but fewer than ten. CDR3 coding DNA: TGTGCCAGCCGAAGGACGGTGGGCAGCAATCAGCCCCAGCATTTT. This gives the protein CASRRTVGSNQPQHF. This chain connects TRBV6-1 to TRBJ1-5; D is unclear. Germline loops: CDR1 MNHNS, CDR2 SASEGT. V was cut by 8 bases and J by 1 base, with 15 bases left in between. The CDR3 sequence is 15 residues long.

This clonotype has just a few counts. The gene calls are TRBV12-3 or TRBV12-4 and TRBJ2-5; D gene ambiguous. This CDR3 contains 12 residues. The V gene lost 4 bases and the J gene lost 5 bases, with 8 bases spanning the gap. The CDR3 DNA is TGTGCCAGCAGTTCTCAGGTGGAGACCCAGTACTTC. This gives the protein CASSSQVETQYF.

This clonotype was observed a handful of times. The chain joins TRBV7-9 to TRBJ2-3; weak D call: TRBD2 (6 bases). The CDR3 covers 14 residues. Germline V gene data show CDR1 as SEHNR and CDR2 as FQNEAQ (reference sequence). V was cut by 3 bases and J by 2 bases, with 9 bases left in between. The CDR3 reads CASSFRDFTDTQYF. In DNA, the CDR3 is TGTGCCAGCAGCTTTAGGGACTTCACAGATACGCAGTATTTT.

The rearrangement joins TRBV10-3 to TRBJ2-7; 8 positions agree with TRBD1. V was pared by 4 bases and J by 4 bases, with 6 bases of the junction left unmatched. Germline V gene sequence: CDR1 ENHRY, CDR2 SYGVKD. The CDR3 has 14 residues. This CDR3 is CAISGDRGLYEQYF. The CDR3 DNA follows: TGTGCCATCAGTGGTGACAGGGGTCTGTACGAGCAGTACTTC.

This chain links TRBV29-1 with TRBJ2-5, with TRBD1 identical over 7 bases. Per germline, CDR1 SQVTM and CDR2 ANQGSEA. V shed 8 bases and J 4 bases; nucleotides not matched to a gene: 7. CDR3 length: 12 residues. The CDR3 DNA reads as TGCAGCACAGGGGCTGGGACAGAGACCCAGTACTTC. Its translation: CSTGAGTETQYF.

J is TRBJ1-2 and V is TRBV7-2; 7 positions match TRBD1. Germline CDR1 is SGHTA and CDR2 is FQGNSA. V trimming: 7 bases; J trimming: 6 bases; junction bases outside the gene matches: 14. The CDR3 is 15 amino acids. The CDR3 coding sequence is TGTGCCAGCACCCGAAGACAGGGAATCTTAGATGGCTACACCTTC. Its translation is CASTRRQGILDGYTF.

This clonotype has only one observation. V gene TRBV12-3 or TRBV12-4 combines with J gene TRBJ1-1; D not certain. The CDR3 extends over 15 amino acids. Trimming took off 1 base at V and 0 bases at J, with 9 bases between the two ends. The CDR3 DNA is TGTGCCAGCAGTTTAGGTCCTCAGCTGAACACTGAAGCTTTCTTT. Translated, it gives CASSLGPQLNTEAFF.

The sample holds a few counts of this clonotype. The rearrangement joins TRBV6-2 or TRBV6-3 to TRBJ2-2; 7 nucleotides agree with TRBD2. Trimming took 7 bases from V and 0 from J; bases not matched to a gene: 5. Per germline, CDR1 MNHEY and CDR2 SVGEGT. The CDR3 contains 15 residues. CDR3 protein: CASKPGGSNTGELFF. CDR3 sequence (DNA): TGTGCCAGCAAGCCGGGAGGATCGAACACCGGGGAGCTGTTTTTT.

CDR3 residues: CSALSGANVLTF. The CDR3 region has the DNA TGCAGCGCGCTCTCTGGGGCCAACGTCCTGACTTTC. The chain combines TRBV20-1 with TRBJ2-6, with no clear D. The CDR3 runs to 12 residues. Germline CDR1 and CDR2: DFQATT and SNEGSKA (reference sequence).

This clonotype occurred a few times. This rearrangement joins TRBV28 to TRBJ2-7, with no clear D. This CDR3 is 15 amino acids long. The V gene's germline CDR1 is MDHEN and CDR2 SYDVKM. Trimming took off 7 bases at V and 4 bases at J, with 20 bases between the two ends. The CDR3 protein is CASTQAGRTFYEQYF. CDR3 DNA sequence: TGTGCCAGCACCCAAGCCGGACGAACCTTTTACGAGCAGTACTTC.

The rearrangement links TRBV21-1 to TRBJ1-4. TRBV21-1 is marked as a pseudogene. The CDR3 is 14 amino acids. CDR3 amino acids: CASKVVGGREKLFF. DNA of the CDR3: TGTGCCAGCAAGGTAGTAGGAGGTCGTGAAAAACTGTTTTTT.

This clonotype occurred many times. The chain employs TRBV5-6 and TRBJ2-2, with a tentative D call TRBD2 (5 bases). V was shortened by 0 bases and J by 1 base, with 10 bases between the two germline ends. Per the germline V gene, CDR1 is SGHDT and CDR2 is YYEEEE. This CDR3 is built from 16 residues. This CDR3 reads CASSLDPGGNTGELFF. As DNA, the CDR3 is TGTGCCAGCAGCTTGGATCCAGGAGGGAACACCGGGGAGCTGTTTTTT. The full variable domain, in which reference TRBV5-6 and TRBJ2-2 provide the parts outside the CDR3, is DAGVTQSPTHLIKTRGQQVTLRCSPKSGHDTVSWYQQALGQGPQFIFQYYEEEERQRGNFPDRFSGHQFPNYSSELNVNALLLGDSALYLCASSLDPGGNTGELFFGEGSRLTVL.

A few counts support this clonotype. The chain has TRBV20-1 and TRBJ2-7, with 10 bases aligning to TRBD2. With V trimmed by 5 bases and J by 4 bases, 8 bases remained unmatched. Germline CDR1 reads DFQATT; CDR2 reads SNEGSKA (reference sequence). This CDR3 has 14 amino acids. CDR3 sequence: CSAPLAGGIYEQYF. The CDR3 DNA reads TGCAGTGCTCCTTTAGCGGGAGGTATTTACGAGCAGTACTTC.

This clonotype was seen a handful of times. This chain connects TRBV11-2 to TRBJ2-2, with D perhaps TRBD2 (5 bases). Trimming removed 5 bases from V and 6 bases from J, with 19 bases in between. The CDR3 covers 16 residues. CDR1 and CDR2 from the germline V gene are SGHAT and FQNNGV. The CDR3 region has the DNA TGTGCCAGCAGCGTTGACCCGGGAAGGTCGTCCGGGGAGCTGTTTTTT. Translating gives CASSVDPGRSSGELFF.

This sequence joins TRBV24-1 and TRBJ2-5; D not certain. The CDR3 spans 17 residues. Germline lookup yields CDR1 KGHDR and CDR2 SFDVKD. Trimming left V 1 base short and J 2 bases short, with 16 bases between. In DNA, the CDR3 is TGTGCCACCAGTGATTTCCCGGGTAAAGGGCTACAAGAGACCCAGTACTTC. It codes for CATSDFPGKGLQETQYF.